The 20 T cell receptor beta chains below were found in one sample sequenced in a study of long-term antiretroviral therapy in people with HIV (dated by TCRdb to between 2021 and 2022). The immunoSEQ hsTCRB v3.0 assay was used at survey level resolution to sequence the TRB variable region. This is the immuneACCESS table as TCRdb keeps it, with only in-frame sequences that have V and J called. A part of the clones is gone; compared with another copy, unresolved V genes explain less than half, and the rest is unexplained. The sample data list some 25,000 clones, and roughly 83% of these were observed just once. The top ten clonotypes cover about 15% of the sample. The sequenced sample was unsorted PBMCs, obtained 4.1 to 4.5 years after starting antiretroviral therapy. The receptor set was obtained from a man aged 25 to 45 with HIV.

The rearrangement joins TRBV5-1 to TRBJ2-1; 7 nucleotides align to TRBD1. The CDR3 is 15 amino acids. The V gene's germline CDR1 is SGHRS and CDR2 YFSETQ. Trimming at V came to 0 bases and at J to 3 bases, leaving 3 bases not matched to a gene. The CDR3 coding sequence is TGCGCCAGCAGCTTGGAAGGACAGGACTACAATGAGCAGTTCTTC. The encoded protein is CASSLEGQDYNEQFF.

The chain joins TRBV7-2 to TRBJ2-3, with TRBD2 matching over 8 bases. In germline, CDR1 is SGHTA, CDR2 FQGNSA. This CDR3 is built from 16 residues. V shed 0 bases, J shed 5 bases, and the junction held 7 bases outside the gene matches. The CDR3 sequence is CASSLAAAGGQDTQYF. CDR3 sequence (DNA): TGTGCCAGCAGCTTAGCGGCTGCGGGAGGTCAAGATACGCAGTATTTT.

The chain has TRBV30 and TRBJ2-7, with D possibly being TRBD1 or TRBD2 (5 bases each). Germline V CDR1 and CDR2: GTSNPN, SVGIG (reference sequence). Trimming stripped 0 bases from V and 2 bases from J, with 14 bases between. The CDR3 spans 15 residues. CDR3 DNA: TGTGCCTGGAGTGTACTTCTAGGGGACCCCTACGAGCAGTACTTC. Residues: CAWSVLLGDPYEQYF.

J is TRBJ1-3 and V is TRBV9, with D perhaps TRBD1 (5 bases). Trimming took off 4 bases at V and 4 bases at J, with 12 bases between the two ends. Germline CDR1 and CDR2: SGDLS and YYNGEE. The CDR3 length is 14 residues. The CDR3 DNA reads as TGTGCCAGCAGCTCCGGGGACTGGGGAAACACCATATATTTT. Protein product: CASSSGDWGNTIYF.

This chain joins TRBV2 and TRBJ1-2; TRBD1 aligns across 8 bases. Unmatched junction bases numbered 8, after V lost 4 bases and J lost 4 bases. Looked up from germline, CDR1 is SNHLY and CDR2 is FYNNEI. This CDR3 has 15 residues. The DNA for the CDR3 is TGTGCCAGCAGTGCGGGGCAGGGGGCGAGCTATGGCTACACCTTC. It yields the protein CASSAGQGASYGYTF.

The rearrangement links TRBV2 to TRBJ2-1; the match to TRBD2 covers 8 bases. CDR1 is SNHLY, CDR2 FYNNEI, per germline. With V trimmed by 7 bases and J by 6 bases, 8 bases remained unmatched. This CDR3 spans 14 amino acids. CDR3 region: CASTRGGGSNEQFF. The DNA of the CDR3 is TGTGCCAGCACCCGCGGCGGGGGGTCCAATGAGCAGTTCTTC.

The chain combines TRBV5-1 with TRBJ2-5; D remains unclear. Germline CDR1 is SGHRS and CDR2 is YFSETQ. This CDR3 is built from 16 residues. The ends were cut back, 0 bases at V and 5 bases at J, with 17 bases in the middle. CDR3 DNA: TGCGCCAGCAGCTTGGGGACCCGCCCCTCCGGGGAGACCCAGTACTTC. This encodes CASSLGTRPSGETQYF.

A few counts support this clone. The chain recombines TRBV4-2 with TRBJ2-7; the D is unclear. Per the germline V gene, CDR1 is LGHNA and CDR2 is YNFKEQ. CDR3 length: 13 amino acids. The V end lost 1 base, the J end lost 6 bases, and 10 bases lay between the germline ends. The CDR3 here is CASSQGNSGEQYF. DNA for the CDR3: TGTGCCAGCAGCCAAGGCAACTCGGGCGAGCAGTACTTC.

This clone was seen just once. The gene calls are TRBV19 and TRBJ2-7; a possible D gene is TRBD2 (6 bases). V was pared by 10 bases and J by 0 bases, with 13 bases between. Germline loops: CDR1 LNHDA, CDR2 SQIVND (reference sequence). The CDR3 covers 13 residues. The CDR3 loop reads CATSGGFSYEQYF. CDR3 sequence (DNA): TGTGCCACTTCCGGGGGATTCTCCTACGAGCAGTACTTC.

This chain links TRBV4-1 with TRBJ2-7; unclear D gene. CDR1 and CDR2 from the germline V gene are MGHRA and YSYEKL. Trimming cost V 0 bases and J 3 bases, with 12 bases left between them. CDR3 length: 15 amino acids. The CDR3 bases are TGCGCCAGCAGCCAAGATAGGCAGATTTTCTACGAGCAGTACTTC. Translation gives CASSQDRQIFYEQYF.

The V gene is TRBV6-5, the J gene TRBJ1-4; D gene ambiguous. The CDR3 is 13 amino acids. Deletions cut 4 bases from V and 4 bases from J, with 7 bases between. Germline V lookup: CDR1 MNHEY, CDR2 SVGAGI. The CDR3 nucleotides read TGTGCCAGCAGTTTGGGGAATAATGAAAAACTGTTTTTT. It is translated as CASSLGNNEKLFF.

The table lists this clone with a count of one. V is TRBV4-3 and J is TRBJ2-3; 10 bases map to TRBD2. V lost 1 base, J lost 3 bases, and 7 bases stayed unmatched. The germline gives CDR1 LGHNA, CDR2 YSLEER. The CDR3 loop spans 17 amino acids. CDR3 bases: TGCGCCAGCAGCCAAGTTTCTAGCGGGAGTAAGACAGATACGCAGTATTTT. This encodes CASSQVSSGSKTDTQYF.

The chain links TRBV7-9 to TRBJ2-3; no definite D call. Trimming removed 0 bases at V and 0 bases at J, with 10 bases between. The CDR3 runs to 16 residues. Germline values: CDR1 SEHNR, CDR2 FQNEAQ (reference sequence). In DNA form, the CDR3 reads TGTGCCAGCAGCTTAGCCCTGGGCTCTAGCACAGATACGCAGTATTTT. The encoded protein is CASSLALGSSTDTQYF.

The CDR3, as DNA: TGTGCCAGCAGCTTAGGAATCCCGGACCGCCTGGTTTTTTTT. Translated: CASSLGIPDRLVFF. V gene TRBV7-9 combines with J gene TRBJ1-4; D remains ambiguous. V was pared by 1 base and J by 17 bases, with 20 bases between. This CDR3 spans 14 amino acids. The germline V gene encodes CDR1 SEHNR and CDR2 FQNEAQ (reference sequence).

The chain employs TRBV21-1 and TRBJ2-3. TRBV21-1 is a pseudogene. This CDR3 is 13 amino acids long. The DNA for the CDR3 is TGTGCCAGCCTTCCCCTAGGGCCAGATACGCAGTATTTT. It codes for CASLPLGPDTQYF.

V usage is TRBV11-2 and J usage is TRBJ2-1; 12 nucleotides align to TRBD2. This CDR3 comprises 15 residues. The ends lost 4 bases at V and 7 bases at J; junction bases unmatched: 5. CDR1 is SGHAT, CDR2 FQNNGV, per germline. This chain's CDR3 is CASSYLAGGGNEQFF. The CDR3 bases are TGTGCCAGCAGCTACCTAGCGGGGGGGGGTAATGAGCAGTTCTTC.

The rearrangement links TRBV7-9 to TRBJ1-2; D is perhaps TRBD1 (6 bases). The germline V gene encodes CDR1 SEHNR and CDR2 FQNEAQ (reference sequence). Trimming cost V 1 base and J 4 bases, with 13 bases left between them. This CDR3 spans 15 amino acids. The CDR3 region is CASSLGARGSYGYTF. The CDR3 coding sequence is TGTGCCAGCAGCTTAGGGGCCAGGGGTTCCTATGGCTACACCTTC.

This clone has only one observation. The rearrangement joins TRBV30 to TRBJ2-1; 13 positions agree with TRBD2. Germline values: CDR1 GTSNPN, CDR2 SVGIG (reference sequence). The CDR3 is made up of 15 amino acids. V lost 5 bases, J lost 7 bases, and 8 bases stayed unmatched. CDR3 coding DNA: TGTGCCTGGGACGGACTAGCGGGAGAGGGGAATGAGCAGTTCTTC. It encodes CAWDGLAGEGNEQFF.

This rearrangement joins TRBV9 to TRBJ2-3, with 11 nucleotides matching TRBD2. V lost 3 bases, J lost 2 bases, and 8 bases stayed unmatched. The germline V gene encodes CDR1 SGDLS and CDR2 YYNGEE. The CDR3 runs to 17 residues. The CDR3 DNA is TGTGCCAGCAGCGGCGGAGCGACTAGCGGGGACACAGATACGCAGTATTTT. Translation gives CASSGGATSGDTDTQYF.

A single count supports this clone. V gene TRBV29-1 combines with J gene TRBJ2-5; tentatively, D is TRBD1 (5 bases). Germline-derived CDR1 and CDR2 are SQVTM and ANQGSEA. Trimming left V 3 bases short and J 2 bases short, with 25 bases between. The CDR3 is made up of 18 amino acids. CDR3 nucleotide sequence: TGCAGCGTTGATGGGGCGTTTGGAAATCAGGGATCACAAGAGACCCAGTACTTC. It translates to CSVDGAFGNQGSQETQYF.